Below are 29 T cell receptor beta chains sequenced from a single sample in a study of blood T cell repertoires in COVID-19. Data came from immunoSEQ multiplex PCR; TCRdb stores just in-frame clones and leaves some out. The sample lists about 280,000 clones, 85% occurring once. The sequencing sample was made of PBMCs or T cells enriched from blood (not recorded which). The receptors originated from a woman aged 45-65 years who had recovered from COVID-19.

The chain carries TRBV30 and TRBJ1-6; weak D call: TRBD1 (5 bases). This CDR3 contains 16 residues. CDR1 is GTSNPN, CDR2 SVGIG, per germline (reference sequence). Trimming pared 1 base from V and 3 bases from J, leaving 13 bases between. CDR3 sequence (DNA): TGTGCCTGGAGTGGGCGGGGCGCGGGCTATAATTCACCCCTCCACTTT. Translating it yields CAWSGRGAGYNSPLHF.

The chain links TRBV27 to TRBJ1-6; the D gene is possibly TRBD1 (6 bases). This CDR3 is built from 14 residues. With 7 bases removed from V and 4 bases from J, the gap between germline ends came to 11 bases. Germline loops: CDR1 MNHEY, CDR2 SMNVEV (reference sequence). CDR3 DNA sequence: TGTGCCAGCACCAAGACAGGTTATAATTCACCCCTCCACTTT. Translating gives CASTKTGYNSPLHF.

The chain uses TRBV7-9 and TRBJ1-2; D gene unclear. Trimming removed 5 bases from V and 5 bases from J, with 18 bases in between. The germline V gene has CDR1 SEHNR and CDR2 FQNEAQ (reference sequence). The CDR3 has 15 amino acids. In DNA, the CDR3 is TGTGCCAGCAGCCCCGTGATCAGTCAGGTATATGGCTACACCTTC. This translates into CASSPVISQVYGYTF.

The gene calls are TRBV7-6 and TRBJ2-6; 10 positions agree with TRBD1. The germline V gene has CDR1 SGHVS and CDR2 FNYEAQ. This CDR3 contains 17 residues. Trimming removed 5 bases from V and 0 bases from J; junction bases left unmatched: 4. As DNA, the CDR3 is TGTGCCAGCAGCCCGACAGGGGGCTACTCTGGGGCCAACGTCCTGACTTTC. Protein product: CASSPTGGYSGANVLTF.

The chain carries TRBV5-4 and TRBJ2-7, with 9 bases matching TRBD2. The V segment lost 1 base and the J segment 2 bases; nucleotides outside the gene matches: 4. The germline CDR1 and CDR2 sequences are SGHNT and YYREEE (reference sequence). CDR3 size: 15 residues. In DNA form, the CDR3 reads TGTGCCAGCAGCTTGCGGGGCGGGGGGGCCTACGAGCAGTACTTC. Its protein is CASSLRGGGAYEQYF.

The gene calls are TRBV7-3 and TRBJ2-5; a weak D match, TRBD2 (6 bases). The CDR3 sequence is 15 residues long. V was cut by 2 bases and J by 1 base, with 11 bases left in between. CDR1 and CDR2 from the germline V gene are SGHTA and FQGTGA. For the CDR3, the DNA is TGTGCCAGCAGCTTAGGCGGGGCTGCCCAAGAGACCCAGTACTTC. This sequence encodes CASSLGGAAQETQYF.

Comment on this clone: The junction does not match germline at one end; this may be a read error. The chain joins TRBV27 to TRBJ1-6, with 9 positions matching TRBD1. The CDR3 spans 20 residues. Germline assignment: CDR1 MNHEY and CDR2 SMNVEV (reference sequence). The CDR3 sequence is CASSLLAPGQGIIQGSPLHF. In DNA form, the CDR3 reads TGTGCCAGCAGCTTATTAGCCCCGGGACAGGGAATAATTCAGGGTTCACCCCTCCACTTT.

This chain joins TRBV7-9 and TRBJ1-2; 8 bases fit TRBD1. Germline V gene lookup returns CDR1 SEHNR and CDR2 FQNEAQ (reference sequence). The CDR3 length is 14 residues. The V and J ends lost 4 bases and 5 bases, in that order; junction bases with no gene match: 6. The CDR3 nucleotides are TGTGCCAGCAGCTCGGGACAGGTCTCTTATGGCTACACCTTC. Translation gives CASSSGQVSYGYTF.

In this sample, this clone turned up once. The gene calls are TRBV13 and TRBJ2-3, with D uncertain. The CDR3 runs 14 residues. The germline CDR1 and CDR2 sequences are PRHDT and FYEKMQ (reference sequence). V lost 4 bases to trimming and J lost 5 bases, with 13 bases between them. This CDR3 is CASSSTFRVDTQYF. Here the CDR3 DNA reads TGTGCCAGCAGCTCCACGTTTCGGGTAGATACGCAGTATTTT.

The rearrangement uses TRBV6-5 and TRBJ1-2, with D perhaps TRBD1 (6 bases). Trimming cost V 6 bases and J 7 bases, with 18 bases left between them. Per germline, CDR1 MNHEY and CDR2 SVGAGI. The CDR3 totals 14 residues. The CDR3 region is CASRPTGKSSGYTF. The DNA of the CDR3 is TGTGCCAGCAGACCCACAGGGAAATCCTCTGGCTACACCTTC.

This chain joins TRBV27 and TRBJ1-5; a possible D gene is TRBD1 (6 bases). CDR1 is MNHEY and CDR2 is SMNVEV in the germline V gene (reference sequence). The germline V and J ends were trimmed by 3 bases and 0 bases, with 15 bases remaining between them. This CDR3 has 17 amino acids. CDR3 amino acids: CASSFGTYHHSNQPQHF. The DNA of the CDR3 is TGTGCCAGCAGTTTCGGGACATACCATCATAGCAATCAGCCCCAGCATTTT.

The chain recombines TRBV19 with TRBJ2-7; 9 nucleotides align to TRBD1. The germline V gene has CDR1 LNHDA and CDR2 SQIVND (reference sequence). The CDR3 runs 14 residues. Trimming at V came to 4 bases and at J to 3 bases, leaving 4 bases not matched to a gene. The CDR3 protein is CASSRGQGFYEQYF. CDR3 in DNA: TGTGCCAGTAGTAGGGGACAGGGATTCTACGAGCAGTACTTC.

V is TRBV5-4 and J is TRBJ2-3; TRBD1 might be the D (6 bases). The CDR3 loop spans 16 amino acids. V lost 1 base, J lost 1 base, and 13 bases lay in between. Germline-derived CDR1 and CDR2 are SGHNT and YYREEE (reference sequence). The CDR3 DNA follows: TGTGCCAGCAGCTTGAGCAGGGGTAGCGGCACAGATACGCAGTATTTT. This gives the protein CASSLSRGSGTDTQYF.

V usage is TRBV7-8 and J usage is TRBJ1-4; no clear D. The germline V gene has CDR1 SGHVS and CDR2 FQNEAQ. Trimming pared 4 bases from V and 0 bases from J, leaving 9 bases between. The CDR3 loop spans 15 amino acids. The CDR3 sequence is CASSSLIATNEKLFF. Here the CDR3 DNA reads TGTGCCAGCAGCTCCCTAATTGCAACTAATGAAAAACTGTTTTTT.

V is TRBV12-2 and J is TRBJ1-2; the table's D call, TRBD1, has no DNA check behind it. TRBV12-2 is given as a pseudogene. This CDR3 has 19 amino acids. CDR3 sequence: CASRLARHRPQGLNYGYTF. The CDR3 bases are TGTGCAAGTCGCTTAGCGCGCCACCGACCACAGGGGTTGAACTATGGCTACACCTTC.

Written as DNA, the CDR3 is TGCGCCAGCAGCTACGGGAGGGACAGGGCCTACGAGCAGTACTTC. This sequence encodes CASSYGRDRAYEQYF. The chain is built from TRBV5-1 and TRBJ2-7; TRBD1 is a possible D gene (9 bases). The V gene lost 3 bases and the J gene lost 2 bases, with 15 bases spanning the gap. CDR3 length equals 15 residues. The germline V gene has CDR1 SGHRS and CDR2 YFSETQ.

The chain couples TRBV5-4 to TRBJ1-1; D not certain. Trimming removed 0 bases from V and 1 base from J, with 7 bases in between. The CDR3 is 14 residues long. Germline V lookup: CDR1 SGHNT, CDR2 YYREEE (reference sequence). For the CDR3, the DNA is TGTGCCAGCAGCTTGGTGCGGGGGAACACTGAAGCTTTCTTT. This gives the protein CASSLVRGNTEAFF.

The chain has TRBV19 and TRBJ1-5, with 7 bases lining up with TRBD1. The V segment lost 2 bases and the J segment 2 bases; nucleotides outside the gene matches: 3. The germline CDR1 and CDR2 sequences are LNHDA and SQIVND (reference sequence). The CDR3 loop spans 15 amino acids. The DNA for the CDR3 is TGTGCCAGTAGTATAACAGGGGAAGGCAATCAGCCCCAGCATTTT. This translates into CASSITGEGNQPQHF.

V usage is TRBV4-3 and J usage is TRBJ2-5, with TRBD2 as a possible D gene (6 bases). The CDR3 extends over 13 amino acids. From germline, CDR1 is LGHNA and CDR2 YSLEER. The V end lost 3 bases, the J end lost 7 bases, and 12 bases lay between the germline ends. The CDR3 nucleotides are TGCGCCAGCAGCCAGGAGGGCTGGGGGACCCAGTACTTC. Protein sequence: CASSQEGWGTQYF.

The chain employs TRBV28 and TRBJ1-5; 7 bases are a match to TRBD1. The CDR3 is made up of 13 amino acids. Trimming took 7 bases from V and 4 from J; bases not matched to a gene: 4. Germline V gene data show CDR1 as MDHEN and CDR2 as SYDVKM. The CDR3 coding sequence is TGTGCCAGCACCCGACAGGGAAATCAGCCCCAGCATTTT. Translated: CASTRQGNQPQHF.

Worth noting for this clone: Other DNA sequences from this sample encode an identical CDR3 as well. The gene calls are TRBV27 and TRBJ2-3, with no clear D. The CDR3 loop spans 14 amino acids. Trimming cost V 3 bases and J 1 base, with 8 bases left between them. CDR1 and CDR2 (germline): MNHEY, SMNVEV (reference sequence). CDR3 in DNA: TGTGCCAGCAGTTTGGGCAGAGGCACAGATACGCAGTATTTT. Amino acids: CASSLGRGTDTQYF.

This rearrangement joins TRBV2 to TRBJ1-3; D is perhaps TRBD1 (5 bases). V lost 4 bases to trimming and J lost 2 bases, with 6 bases between them. Per the germline V gene, CDR1 is SNHLY and CDR2 is FYNNEI. The CDR3 loop spans 13 amino acids. CDR3 in DNA: TGTGCCAGCAGTGGCAGGGCTGGAAACACCATATATTTT. Translating gives CASSGRAGNTIYF.

This sequence joins TRBV6-2 or TRBV6-3 and TRBJ2-3; the match to TRBD1 covers 8 bases. The CDR3 extends over 14 amino acids. The J segment lost 6 bases and the V segment lost 5 bases, leaving 7 bases of the junction unmatched. Germline V lookup: CDR1 MNHEY, CDR2 SVGEGT. CDR3: CASSHLDRADTQYF. Written as DNA, the CDR3 is TGTGCCAGCAGTCACCTGGACAGGGCTGATACGCAGTATTTT.

The rearrangement joins TRBV5-1 to TRBJ2-2; possibly TRBD2 for D (5 bases). The CDR3 runs to 16 residues. The germline CDR1 and CDR2 sequences are SGHRS and YFSETQ. Trimming removed 0 bases at V and 2 bases at J, with 11 bases between. In nucleotides, the CDR3 is TGCGCCAGCAGCTTGGCCGCGGGCCTTAACACCGGGGAGCTGTTTTTT. This translates into CASSLAAGLNTGELFF.

The V call is TRBV19, the J call TRBJ2-1, with 8 bases fitting TRBD1. This CDR3 has 15 amino acids. Germline V gene data show CDR1 as LNHDA and CDR2 as SQIVND (reference sequence). V was pared by 2 bases and J by 3 bases, with 3 bases of the junction left unmatched. The CDR3 region is CASSISGQGYNEQFF. The DNA for the CDR3 is TGTGCCAGTAGTATATCAGGACAGGGCTACAATGAGCAGTTCTTC. The whole variable domain, filled in from reference TRBV19 and TRBJ2-1, reads DGGITQSPKYLFRKEGQNVTLSCEQNLNHDAMYWYRQDPGQGLRLIYYSQIVNDFQKGDIAEGYSVSREKKESFPLTVTSAQKNPTAFYLCASSISGQGYNEQFFGPGTRLTVL.

This clone was found a few times. The sample contains more than one DNA sequence encoding this CDR3. The CDR3 spells CASSTGQGAGGYTF. CDR3 nucleotide sequence: TGTGCCAGTAGCACAGGACAGGGGGCAGGAGGCTACACCTTC. The V gene is TRBV19, the J gene TRBJ1-2; 11 bases match TRBD1. Germline V lookup: CDR1 LNHDA, CDR2 SQIVND (reference sequence). The CDR3 loop spans 14 amino acids. V gave up 6 bases and J gave up 8 bases; unmatched junction bases: 8.

The V gene is TRBV27, the J gene TRBJ2-3; D gene unclear. V lost 7 bases to trimming and J lost 2 bases, with 16 bases between them. CDR1 is MNHEY, CDR2 SMNVEV, per germline (reference sequence). This CDR3 region has 15 residues. The CDR3 DNA sequence: TGTGCCAGCACCCCATCAGATATATACACAGATACGCAGTATTTT. This translates into CASTPSDIYTDTQYF.

The chain couples TRBV11-2 to TRBJ2-3; D gene unclear. Germline loops: CDR1 SGHAT, CDR2 FQNNGV. Between the trimmed V and J ends, which lost 4 bases and 1 base, there was a span of 12 bases. The CDR3 covers 15 residues. CDR3 loop: CASSSPRRGTDTQYF. The CDR3 region has the DNA TGTGCCAGCAGCTCACCTCGCCGGGGCACAGATACGCAGTATTTT.

This chain joins TRBV10-2 and TRBJ2-1; possibly TRBD1 for D (5 bases). Trimming stripped 3 bases from V and 2 bases from J, with 14 bases between. The CDR3 contains 16 residues. CDR1 is WSHSY and CDR2 is SAAADI in the germline V gene. The CDR3 sequence: CASSDTRAITYNEQFF. The CDR3 DNA sequence: TGCGCCAGCAGTGATACCAGGGCGATCACCTACAATGAGCAGTTCTTC.